These 21 T cell receptor beta chains came from one sample sequenced in a study of T cells after somatic rescue of genetic block. Assay: immunoSEQ multiplex PCR; the TCRdb copy retains only in-frame clones and omits some. The repertoire consists of roughly 110,000 clones, with approximately 90% occurring once and the leading ten covering approximately 1.4%. Material for sequencing was peripheral blood mononuclear cells (PBMCs). The receptors were gathered from a woman between 18 and 29 years old.

CDR3 sequence (DNA): TGTGCCAGCAGTTACAGACAGGGGTTAGAAAACATTCAGTACTTC. This codes for CASSYRQGLENIQYF. The chain is built from TRBV6-5 and TRBJ2-4; 8 bases line up with TRBD1. V trimming: 2 bases; J trimming: 5 bases; junction bases outside the gene matches: 5. This CDR3 region has 15 residues. Germline CDR1 is MNHEY and CDR2 is SVGAGI.

The rearrangement links TRBV6-5 to TRBJ2-7, with 7 nucleotides matching TRBD1. Germline V gene data show CDR1 as MNHEY and CDR2 as SVGAGI. V shed 4 bases and J 5 bases; nucleotides not matched to a gene: 5. This CDR3 is 13 amino acids long. CDR3: CASSLTGVHEQYF. The CDR3 region has the DNA TGTGCCAGCAGTTTAACAGGGGTCCACGAGCAGTACTTC.

The CDR3 protein is CASSLEGDTNYGYTF. For the CDR3, the DNA is TGTGCCAGCAGCTTAGAGGGCGATACTAACTATGGCTACACCTTC. The V call is TRBV11-3, the J call TRBJ1-2; D not resolved. Trimming pared 0 bases from V and 0 bases from J, leaving 8 bases between. This CDR3 has 15 residues. Germline V gives CDR1 SGHNT, CDR2 YENEEA.

The chain links TRBV5-4 to TRBJ1-5; D is undetermined. Deletions cut 2 bases from V and 1 base from J, with 4 bases between. The CDR3 runs to 13 residues. CDR1 is SGHNT and CDR2 is YYREEE in the germline V gene (reference sequence). In DNA form, the CDR3 reads TGTGCCAGCAGCTTCGAGAGCAATCAGCCCCAGCATTTT. Amino acid sequence: CASSFESNQPQHF.

The chain carries TRBV5-4 and TRBJ2-7; 7 bases fit TRBD1. V lost 4 bases and J lost 8; bases outside the gene matches: 18. The CDR3 runs 16 residues. Germline CDR1 and CDR2: SGHNT and YYREEE (reference sequence). CDR3 protein: CASSPTGDRVLRKQYF. CDR3 DNA: TGTGCCAGCAGCCCGACCGGGGACAGAGTTCTACGAAAGCAGTACTTC.

This clone occurred a few times. This chain connects TRBV7-9 to TRBJ1-1; D might be TRBD1 (6 bases). Germline loops: CDR1 SEHNR, CDR2 FQNEAQ (reference sequence). The length of the CDR3 is 13 residues. V was cut by 1 base and J by 4 bases, with 7 bases left in between. CDR3 in amino acids: CASSLEGGTEAFF. The CDR3 nucleotides read TGTGCCAGCAGCTTAGAAGGGGGCACTGAAGCTTTCTTT.

V usage is TRBV6-5 and J usage is TRBJ2-6; D uncertain. Per the germline V gene, CDR1 is MNHEY and CDR2 is SVGAGI. Trimming pared 5 bases from V and 2 bases from J, leaving 10 bases between. The CDR3 is 15 amino acids. The CDR3 spells CASSPLPTGANVLTF. The CDR3 region has the DNA TGTGCCAGCAGTCCCCTCCCGACTGGGGCCAACGTCCTGACTTTC.

This chain uses TRBV6-1 with TRBJ1-2; D possibly corresponds to TRBD1 (6 bases). The CDR3 extends over 12 amino acids. V dropped 11 bases and J dropped 5 bases, with 15 bases sitting between them. CDR1 is MNHNS, CDR2 SASEGT, per germline. CDR3 region: CAAAMDSYGYTF. In nucleotides, the CDR3 is TGTGCCGCCGCTATGGACAGTTATGGCTACACCTTC.

The V gene is TRBV12-1, the J gene TRBJ1-2. TRBV12-1 is assigned pseudogene status. The CDR3 loop spans 14 amino acids. The CDR3 sequence: CASSTTAGPRVYTF. CDR3 DNA sequence: TGTGCCAGCAGCACCACAGCGGGGCCTCGGGTCTACACCTTC.

The chain combines TRBV7-9 with TRBJ1-1, with D perhaps matching TRBD1 (6 bases). CDR1 and CDR2 (germline): SEHNR, FQNEAQ (reference sequence). This CDR3 contains 16 residues. The ends were cut back, 2 bases at V and 0 bases at J, with 13 bases in the middle. This chain's CDR3 is CASSLLRTVLNTEAFF. CDR3 DNA sequence: TGTGCCAGCAGCTTACTCCGGACAGTATTGAACACTGAAGCTTTCTTT.

This clone was seen a single time. This specimen includes other DNA sequences encoding the same CDR3. The genes are TRBV5-6 and TRBJ1-2; D is uncertain. The CDR3 is 14 amino acids. Germline values: CDR1 SGHDT, CDR2 YYEEEE. V lost 0 bases and J lost 4, with 10 bases in between. The CDR3 region is CASSLGSVSYGYTF. DNA for the CDR3: TGTGCCAGCAGCTTGGGGAGCGTTTCCTATGGCTACACCTTC.

The chain employs TRBV7-2 and TRBJ2-3; 16 bases match TRBD2. Unmatched junction bases numbered 11, after V lost 5 bases and J lost 6 bases. The CDR3 is 18 residues long. Germline V lookup: CDR1 SGHTA, CDR2 FQGNSA. Written as DNA, the CDR3 is TGTGCCAGCAGCCCGCAGCCGGGACTAGCGGGGGGGCTTGATACGCAGTATTTT. Encoded protein: CASSPQPGLAGGLDTQYF.

The genes are TRBV5-1 and TRBJ1-2; 7 bases are a match to TRBD1. This CDR3 is 14 amino acids long. V dropped 7 bases and J dropped 4; count of bases not matched to a gene: 10. Germline lookup yields CDR1 SGHRS and CDR2 YFSETQ. CDR3 coding DNA: TGCGCCAGCTACCCCCTTGGGACAGTCTATGGCTACACCTTC. Encoded protein: CASYPLGTVYGYTF.

This clone was seen a few times. The CDR3: CASGYVASYEQYF. The CDR3 nucleotides are TGTGCCAGCGGCTATGTAGCGAGTTACGAGCAGTACTTC. The chain carries TRBV7-8 and TRBJ2-7; a weak D match, TRBD2 (5 bases). Germline CDR1 is SGHVS and CDR2 is FQNEAQ. This CDR3 contains 13 residues. The V end was cut by 8 bases, the J end by 4 bases, with 15 bases between.

Remarks on this clone: The DNA is omitted, as the CDR3 cannot be located on it reliably, and the CDR3 follows TCRdb's listing. The chain recombines TRBV19 with TRBJ1-2; TRBD1 is the table's D call, not checked against the DNA. Germline CDR1 and CDR2: LNHDA and SQIVND (reference sequence). The CDR3 spans 14 residues, counting both ends. The CDR3 reads CATRREGQAYGCTF.

The genes are TRBV5-1 and TRBJ2-4; tentative D call: TRBD1 (5 bases). The CDR3 is 13 residues long. Germline V gene sequence: CDR1 SGHRS, CDR2 YFSETQ. Trimming cost V 2 bases and J 6 bases, with 9 bases left between them. DNA of the CDR3: TGCGCCAGCAGCTTCCAGGACATAAACATTCAGTACTTC. Translating gives CASSFQDINIQYF.

The chain couples TRBV5-6 to TRBJ1-1, with no clear D. This CDR3 region has 14 residues. V was pared by 3 bases and J by 1 base, with 10 bases between. CDR1 SGHDT and CDR2 YYEEEE come from the germline V gene. The CDR3 here is CASSSVGSNTEAFF. In DNA form, the CDR3 reads TGTGCCAGCAGCTCGGTCGGATCGAACACTGAAGCTTTCTTT.

V and J are TRBV10-3 and TRBJ1-1; TRBD1 agrees at 7 bases. Germline loops: CDR1 ENHRY, CDR2 SYGVKD. This CDR3 region has 18 residues. V was pared by 1 base and J by 2 bases, with 13 bases of the junction left unmatched. The CDR3, as DNA: TGTGCCATCAGTGAGTACCTCCTAAACGGACAGGACAACACTGAAGCTTTCTTT. This encodes CAISEYLLNGQDNTEAFF.

The V gene is TRBV5-5, the J gene TRBJ2-7; D tentatively fits TRBD1 or TRBD2 (5 bases each). Looked up from germline, CDR1 is SGHKS and CDR2 is YYEKEE (reference sequence). This CDR3 region has 15 residues. The ends were cut back, 0 bases at V and 0 bases at J, with 10 bases in the middle. CDR3 region: CASSLVGDHSYEQYF. The CDR3 DNA sequence: TGTGCCAGCAGCTTGGTGGGGGACCACTCCTACGAGCAGTACTTC.

This clone appeared many times. The J gene is TRBJ2-1, the V gene TRBV6-4; 14 positions agree with TRBD2. V shed 3 bases and J 9 bases; nucleotides not matched to a gene: 4. The CDR3 is 15 amino acids. The germline gives CDR1 MRHNA, CDR2 SNTAGT. The CDR3 is CASSDGTSGGSEQFF. In nucleotides, the CDR3 is TGTGCCAGCAGTGATGGGACTAGCGGGGGTAGTGAGCAGTTCTTC.

The V call is TRBV4-1, the J call TRBJ1-2; 7 nucleotides align to TRBD1. Germline CDR1 MGHRA, CDR2 YSYEKL. J lost 8 bases, V lost 4 bases, and 13 bases had no gene match. The CDR3 is 15 amino acids. CDR3 protein: CASSPLGGQAMGYTF. The CDR3 DNA follows: TGCGCCAGCAGCCCATTGGGCGGACAGGCCATGGGCTACACCTTC.